The clone carrying this T cell receptor (beta chain) was recorded a few times. Its antigen is still unknown. These data come from a study of T-cell memory formation after mild COVID-19. Study-wide background: Clusters were largely donor specific.

Trimming left V 2 bases short and J 5 bases short, with 15 bases between. This CDR3 is 16 amino acids long. TCRdb used MiXCR to reprocess the 5' RACE reads, holding one entry per CDR3 protein. The sample has over 400,000 distinct CDR3 sequences; 20% to 30% are singletons. Study results and limitations: Cross-reactive memory apparently joined, as some responding clones appeared in pre-infection memory. Later expanders leaned toward CD4+, whereas clones contracting from day 15 to 85 were balanced CD4/CD8.

The receptor was derived from an adult woman who had mild COVID-19 (a few samples of this study predate the infection). Cell type and time point are not known. The sequencing input was PBMCs or a T cell subset sorted from them (not recorded which). J is TRBJ2-2 and V is TRBV12-3 or TRBV12-4, with D possibly matching TRBD1 (6 bases). CDR3 bases: TGTGCCAGCAGTTTACTTATAGCCCAGGGGACCGGGGAGCTGTTTTTT. Translating gives CASSLLIAQGTGELFF.